The 10 T cell receptor beta chains below all came from one sample that was sequenced in a study of CD8 T cells in Susac syndrome. RNA totalling roughly 0.45 to 1 ug underwent reverse transcription with random hexamers. In TCRdb, the immunoSEQ multiplex PCR reads were re-called with MiXCR into one record per CDR3 protein. Of hundreds of thousands of distinct CDR3 sequences in the sample, roughly 84% were seen once. Sample: CD8+ T cells from PBMCs. These TCRs come from a human donor with multiple sclerosis.

This clonotype occurred once. The chain is built from TRBV6-6 and TRBJ2-7; TRBD2 agrees at 8 bases. The CDR3 loop spans 15 amino acids. The V gene's germline CDR1 is MNHNY and CDR2 SVGAGI (reference sequence). Trimming took 3 bases from V and 4 from J; bases not matched to a gene: 8. The CDR3 DNA reads as TGTGCCAGCAGTTATCTGGCGGGAGGTTTGTACGAGCAGTACTTC. It is translated as CASSYLAGGLYEQYF.

The CDR3 spells CASSYARDRCSYEQYF. Written as DNA, the CDR3 is TGTGCCAGCAGTTACGCCCGGGACAGGTGTTCCTACGAGCAGTACTTC. This chain links TRBV6-5 with TRBJ2-7; the match to TRBD1 covers 8 bases. J was trimmed by 1 base and V by 2 bases; bases with no gene match: 7. The CDR3 runs to 16 residues. Germline V lookup: CDR1 MNHEY, CDR2 SVGAGI.

V and J are TRBV30 and TRBJ2-7; D remains ambiguous. CDR3 length: 12 residues. The V end was cut by 1 base, the J end by 2 bases, with 6 bases between. From germline, CDR1 is GTSNPN and CDR2 SVGIG (reference sequence). CDR3 residues: CAWSEVPYEQYF. DNA of the CDR3: TGTGCCTGGAGTGAAGTCCCCTACGAGCAGTACTTC. The full variable domain, completed using reference TRBV30 and TRBJ2-7, is SQTIHQWPATLVQPVGSPLSLECTVEGTSNPNLYWYRQAAGRGLQLLFYSVGIGQISSEVPQNLSASRPQDRQFILSSKKLLLSDSGFYLCAWSEVPYEQYFGPGTRLTVT.

The J gene is TRBJ2-3, the V gene TRBV7-9, with TRBD1 identical over 10 bases. Trimming took 5 bases from V and 0 from J; bases not matched to a gene: 8. This CDR3 is 17 amino acids long. Looked up from germline, CDR1 is SEHNR and CDR2 is FQNEAQ (reference sequence). Written as DNA, the CDR3 is TGTGCCAGCAGCCATCGACAGGGGGCCCTTAGCACAGATACGCAGTATTTT. It is translated as CASSHRQGALSTDTQYF.

V is TRBV5-6 and J is TRBJ2-7, with D uncertain. Trimming cost V 0 bases and J 6 bases, with 13 bases left between them. The CDR3 sequence is 14 residues long. The germline CDR1 and CDR2 sequences are SGHDT and YYEEEE. CDR3 sequence (DNA): TGTGCCAGCAGCTTGGACCTGCGCCCTACCGAGCAGTACTTC. This translates into CASSLDLRPTEQYF.

The genes are TRBV6-5 and TRBJ2-1, with D uncertain. From germline, CDR1 is MNHEY and CDR2 SVGAGI. The CDR3 is 15 amino acids. V dropped 5 bases and J dropped 8 bases, with 19 bases sitting between them. The CDR3 nucleotides are TGTGCCAGCAGTCTTCACCCCCCTAGTAGGTATGAGCAGTTCTTC. Translating it yields CASSLHPPSRYEQFF.

With regard to this clonotype: A junction end diverges from the germline sequence, so it may reflect a read error. The chain links TRBV30 to TRBJ2-7; no firm D call. CDR1 and CDR2 (germline): GTSNPN, SVGIG (reference sequence). The CDR3 is 13 amino acids. CDR3 nucleotide sequence: TGTGCCCGGAGTGTAGGCAGAGCCTACGAGCAGTACTTC. It encodes CARSVGRAYEQYF.

The V gene is TRBV9, the J gene TRBJ2-5; 10 positions match TRBD2. The trim removed 6 bases at V and 1 base at J, leaving 6 bases unmatched. CDR3 size: 15 residues. From germline, CDR1 is SGDLS and CDR2 YYNGEE. CDR3 in amino acids: CASNPSGGSQETQYF. CDR3 nucleotides: TGTGCCAGCAACCCTAGCGGGGGTAGCCAAGAGACCCAGTACTTC.

The genes are TRBV3-1 and TRBJ2-3; no clear D. Germline CDR1 reads LGHDT; CDR2 reads YNNKEL (reference sequence). The CDR3 totals 14 residues. Between the trimmed V and J ends, which lost 4 bases and 5 bases, there was a span of 13 bases. CDR3 DNA: TGTGCCAGCAGCCCCGCGGCGGTAAGAGATACGCAGTATTTT. Translation gives CASSPAAVRDTQYF.

This chain uses TRBV14 with TRBJ2-1; D possibly corresponds to TRBD2 (6 bases). Trimming stripped 6 bases from V and 1 base from J, with 16 bases between. Germline V CDR1 and CDR2: SGHDN, FVKESK. This CDR3 region has 16 residues. CDR3 sequence (DNA): TGTGCCAGCAGGGGCACTAGCTCGGGGTCCTACAATGAGCAGTTCTTC. As protein: CASRGTSSGSYNEQFF.